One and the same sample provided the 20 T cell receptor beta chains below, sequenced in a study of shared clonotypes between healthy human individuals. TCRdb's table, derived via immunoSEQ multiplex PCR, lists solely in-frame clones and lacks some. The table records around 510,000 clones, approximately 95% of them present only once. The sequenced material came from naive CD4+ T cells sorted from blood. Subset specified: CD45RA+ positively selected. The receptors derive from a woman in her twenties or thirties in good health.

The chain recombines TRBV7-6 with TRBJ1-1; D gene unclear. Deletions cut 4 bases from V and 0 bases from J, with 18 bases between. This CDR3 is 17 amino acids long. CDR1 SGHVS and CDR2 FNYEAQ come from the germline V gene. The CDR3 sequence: CASSSILLSNMNTEAFF. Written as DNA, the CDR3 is TGTGCCAGCAGCTCGATCCTTCTCTCCAACATGAACACTGAAGCTTTCTTT.

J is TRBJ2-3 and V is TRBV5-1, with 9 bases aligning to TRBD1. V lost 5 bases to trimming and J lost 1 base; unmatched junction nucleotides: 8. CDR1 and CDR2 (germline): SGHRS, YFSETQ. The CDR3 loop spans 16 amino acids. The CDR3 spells CASSPGQGLGTDTQYF. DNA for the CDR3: TGCGCCAGCAGTCCAGGACAGGGGCTTGGCACAGATACGCAGTATTTT. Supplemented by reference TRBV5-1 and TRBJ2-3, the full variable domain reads KAGVTQTPRYLIKTRGQQVTLSCSPISGHRSVSWYQQTPGQGLQFLFEYFSETQRNKGNFPGRFSGRQFSNSRSEMNVSTLELGDSALYLCASSPGQGLGTDTQYFGPGTRLTVL.

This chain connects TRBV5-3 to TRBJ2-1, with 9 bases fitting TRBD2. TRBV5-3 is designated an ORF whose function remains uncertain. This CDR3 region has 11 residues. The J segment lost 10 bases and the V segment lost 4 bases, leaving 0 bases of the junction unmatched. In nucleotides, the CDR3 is TGTGCCAGAAGCCTAGCGGGAGAGCAGTTCTTC. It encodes CARSLAGEQFF.

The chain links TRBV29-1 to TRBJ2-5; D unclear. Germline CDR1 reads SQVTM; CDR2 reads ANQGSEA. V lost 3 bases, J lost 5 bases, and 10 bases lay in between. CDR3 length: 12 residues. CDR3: CSVERPYETQYF. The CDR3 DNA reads TGCAGCGTTGAGAGGCCCTACGAGACCCAGTACTTC.

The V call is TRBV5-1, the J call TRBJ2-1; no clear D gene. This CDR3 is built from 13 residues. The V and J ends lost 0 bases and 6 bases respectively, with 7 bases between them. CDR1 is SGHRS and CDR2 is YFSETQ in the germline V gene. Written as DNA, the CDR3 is TGCGCCAGCAGCTTGGGGGTCATCAATGAGCAGTTCTTC. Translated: CASSLGVINEQFF.

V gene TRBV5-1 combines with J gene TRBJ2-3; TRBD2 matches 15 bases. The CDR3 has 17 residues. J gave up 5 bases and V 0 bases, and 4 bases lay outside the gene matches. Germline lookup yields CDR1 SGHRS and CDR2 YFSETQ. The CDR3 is CASSLAAGLAGGDTQYF. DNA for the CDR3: TGCGCCAGCAGCTTGGCCGCGGGACTAGCGGGAGGAGATACGCAGTATTTT.

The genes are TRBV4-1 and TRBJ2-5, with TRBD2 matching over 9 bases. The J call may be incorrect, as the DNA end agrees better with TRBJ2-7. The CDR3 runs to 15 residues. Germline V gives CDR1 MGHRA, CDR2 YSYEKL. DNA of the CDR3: TGCGCCAGCAGCCGCCGACTAGCGGAGGGGGGCGAGCAGTACTTC. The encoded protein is CASSRRLAEGGEQYF.

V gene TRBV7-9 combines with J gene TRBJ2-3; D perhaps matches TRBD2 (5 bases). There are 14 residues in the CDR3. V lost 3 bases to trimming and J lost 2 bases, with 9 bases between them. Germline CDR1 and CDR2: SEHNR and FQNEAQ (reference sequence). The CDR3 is CASSFAGLTDTQYF. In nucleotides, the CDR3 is TGTGCCAGCAGCTTCGCCGGACTCACAGATACGCAGTATTTT.

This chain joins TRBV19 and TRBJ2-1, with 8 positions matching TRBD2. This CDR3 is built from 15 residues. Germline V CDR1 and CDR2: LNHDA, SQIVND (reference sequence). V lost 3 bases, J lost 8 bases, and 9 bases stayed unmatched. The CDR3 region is CASSMRGLASYEQFF. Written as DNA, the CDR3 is TGTGCCAGTAGTATGAGAGGACTAGCTTCATATGAGCAGTTCTTC.

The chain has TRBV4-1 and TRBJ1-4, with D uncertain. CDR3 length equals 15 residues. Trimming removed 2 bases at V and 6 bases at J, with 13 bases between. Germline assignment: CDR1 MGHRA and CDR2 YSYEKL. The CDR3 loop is CASSQPGKRDEKLFF. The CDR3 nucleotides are TGCGCCAGCAGCCAACCAGGCAAGAGGGATGAAAAACTGTTTTTT.

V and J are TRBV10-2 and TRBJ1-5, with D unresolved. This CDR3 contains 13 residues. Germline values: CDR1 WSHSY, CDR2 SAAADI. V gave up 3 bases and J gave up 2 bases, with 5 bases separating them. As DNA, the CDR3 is TGCGCCAGCAGTGATGAAGGCAATCAGCCCCAGCATTTT. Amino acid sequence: CASSDEGNQPQHF.

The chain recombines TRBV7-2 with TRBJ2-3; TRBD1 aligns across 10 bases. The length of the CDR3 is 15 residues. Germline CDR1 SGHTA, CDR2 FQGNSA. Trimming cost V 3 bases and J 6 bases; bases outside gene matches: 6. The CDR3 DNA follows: TGTGCCAGCAGCTTCCGACAGGGGGCGTCGGATACGCAGTATTTT. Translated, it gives CASSFRQGASDTQYF.

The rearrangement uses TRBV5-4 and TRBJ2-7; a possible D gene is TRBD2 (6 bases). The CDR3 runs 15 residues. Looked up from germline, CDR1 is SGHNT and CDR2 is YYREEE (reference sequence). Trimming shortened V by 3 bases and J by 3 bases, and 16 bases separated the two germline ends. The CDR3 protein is CASSSRIGGIYEQYF. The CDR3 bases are TGTGCCAGCAGCTCGAGGATCGGGGGAATCTACGAGCAGTACTTC.

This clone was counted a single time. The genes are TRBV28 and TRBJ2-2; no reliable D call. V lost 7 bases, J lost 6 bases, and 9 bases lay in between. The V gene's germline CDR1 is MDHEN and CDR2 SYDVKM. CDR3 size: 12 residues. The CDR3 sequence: CASTIAPGELFF. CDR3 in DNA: TGTGCCAGCACCATCGCACCCGGGGAGCTGTTTTTT. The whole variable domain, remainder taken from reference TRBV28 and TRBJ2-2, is DVKVTQSSRYLVKRTGEKVFLECVQDMDHENMFWYRQDPGLGLRLIYFSYDVKMKEKGDIPEGYSVSREKKERFSLILESASTNQTSMYLCASTIAPGELFFGEGSRLTVL.

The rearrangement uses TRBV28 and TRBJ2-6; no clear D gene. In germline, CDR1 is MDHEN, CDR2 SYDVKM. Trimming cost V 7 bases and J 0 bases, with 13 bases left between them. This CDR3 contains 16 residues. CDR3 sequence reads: CASTRTRNSGANVLTF. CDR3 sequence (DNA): TGTGCCAGCACTAGAACCAGGAACTCTGGGGCCAACGTCCTGACTTTC. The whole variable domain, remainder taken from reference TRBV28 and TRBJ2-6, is DVKVTQSSRYLVKRTGEKVFLECVQDMDHENMFWYRQDPGLGLRLIYFSYDVKMKEKGDIPEGYSVSREKKERFSLILESASTNQTSMYLCASTRTRNSGANVLTFGAGSRLTVL.

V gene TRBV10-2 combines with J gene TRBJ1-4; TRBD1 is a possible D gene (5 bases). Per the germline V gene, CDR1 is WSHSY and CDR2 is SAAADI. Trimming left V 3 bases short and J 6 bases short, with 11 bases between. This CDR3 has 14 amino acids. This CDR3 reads CASSEFVRDEKLFF. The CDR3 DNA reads TGCGCCAGCAGTGAATTCGTCAGGGATGAAAAACTGTTTTTT.

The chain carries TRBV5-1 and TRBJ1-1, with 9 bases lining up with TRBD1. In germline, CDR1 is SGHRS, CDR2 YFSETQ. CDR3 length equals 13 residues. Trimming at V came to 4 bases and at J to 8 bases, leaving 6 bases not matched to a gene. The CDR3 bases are TGCGCCAGCAGCCCTGGGACAGGGCAGGAAGCTTTCTTT. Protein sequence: CASSPGTGQEAFF.

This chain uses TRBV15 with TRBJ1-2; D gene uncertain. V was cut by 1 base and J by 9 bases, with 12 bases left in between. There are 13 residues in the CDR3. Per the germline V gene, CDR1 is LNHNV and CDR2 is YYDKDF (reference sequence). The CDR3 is CATSRGEIRSYTF. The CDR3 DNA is TGTGCCACCAGCAGAGGGGAAATTCGGAGCTACACCTTC.

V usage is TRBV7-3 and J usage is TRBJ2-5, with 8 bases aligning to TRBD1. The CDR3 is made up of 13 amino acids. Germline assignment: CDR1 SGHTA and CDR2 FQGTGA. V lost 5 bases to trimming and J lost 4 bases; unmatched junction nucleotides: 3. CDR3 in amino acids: CASSDDRGETQYF. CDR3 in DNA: TGTGCCAGCAGCGACGACAGGGGAGAGACCCAGTACTTC.

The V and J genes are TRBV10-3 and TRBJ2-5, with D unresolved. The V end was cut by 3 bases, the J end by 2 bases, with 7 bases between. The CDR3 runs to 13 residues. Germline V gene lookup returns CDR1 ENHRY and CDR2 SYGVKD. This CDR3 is CAISDSTQETQYF. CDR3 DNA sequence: TGTGCCATCAGTGACAGTACACAAGAGACCCAGTACTTC.